One sample yielded the 32 T cell receptor beta chains listed below, sequenced in a study of CD8+ T cells in alopecia areata. RNA extraction and reverse transcription yielded cDNA as sequencing template. Here immunoSEQ multiplex PCR was the method, and the copy in TCRdb shows in-frame clones only, minus some. The sample contains approximately 210,000 clones, about three fifths of which appear only once. Stated treatment: oral pan-JAK inhibitor, 5-10 mg twice daily. The sample in question was CD4+ T cells sorted from blood, obtained at week 24, from a patient treated with tofacitinib. All receptors come from a human donor with alopecia areata.

The V gene is TRBV30, the J gene TRBJ1-2; tentatively, D is TRBD1 (5 bases). The germline V gene encodes CDR1 GTSNPN and CDR2 SVGIG (reference sequence). With 8 bases removed from V and 4 bases from J, the gap between germline ends came to 20 bases. The CDR3 sequence is 14 residues long. The CDR3 DNA sequence: TGTGCCCTCAAAAGACAGCCAAACCTCTATGGCTACACCTTC. Amino acid sequence: CALKRQPNLYGYTF.

The chain employs TRBV5-8 and TRBJ2-5; 13 nucleotides agree with TRBD2. Trimming removed 3 bases from V and 1 base from J; junction bases left unmatched: 3. CDR3 size: 16 residues. Germline CDR1 is SGHTS and CDR2 is YDEGEE. CDR3: CASSSRLAGGQETQYF. The CDR3 DNA reads TGTGCCAGCAGCTCGAGACTAGCGGGGGGCCAAGAGACCCAGTACTTC.

This chain joins TRBV7-2 and TRBJ2-2; D unresolved. Trimming took off 4 bases at V and 4 bases at J, with 10 bases between the two ends. Germline V gene sequence: CDR1 SGHTA, CDR2 FQGNSA. The CDR3 spans 14 residues. CDR3 bases: TGTGCCAGCAGCTCACCCGGGCGCACCGGGGAGCTGTTTTTT. Its protein is CASSSPGRTGELFF. Looking up the rest from reference TRBV7-2 and TRBJ2-2 gives the full variable domain: GAGVSQSPSNKVTEKGKDVELRCDPISGHTALYWYRQSLGQGLEFLIYFQGNSAPDKSGLPSDRFSAERTGGSVSTLTIQRTQQEDSAVYLCASSSPGRTGELFFGEGSRLTVL.

V and J are TRBV29-1 and TRBJ1-5, with D maybe TRBD1 (6 bases). The germline CDR1 and CDR2 sequences are SQVTM and ANQGSEA. V dropped 6 bases and J dropped 3 bases, with 12 bases sitting between them. The CDR3 loop spans 13 amino acids. The CDR3 nucleotides are TGCAGCGTAGCGGACAGTCCCAATCAGCCCCAGCATTTT. Translating gives CSVADSPNQPQHF.

The chain couples TRBV11-2 to TRBJ2-7; D may be TRBD1 or TRBD2 (5 bases each). V was cut by 5 bases and J by 5 bases, with 19 bases left in between. The CDR3 runs 15 residues. Germline CDR1 reads SGHAT; CDR2 reads FQNNGV. CDR3: CASSPLVGRVNEQYF. In DNA, the CDR3 is TGTGCCAGCAGCCCGCTGGTGGGGCGGGTTAACGAGCAGTACTTC.

This clone was recorded a few times. V gene TRBV30 combines with J gene TRBJ1-5; D possibly corresponds to TRBD1 (5 bases). Trimming cost V 0 bases and J 4 bases, with 7 bases left between them. This CDR3 has 13 amino acids. CDR1 and CDR2 from the germline V gene are GTSNPN and SVGIG (reference sequence). The CDR3 DNA sequence: TGTGCCTGGAGTGTAGACAGAAATCAGCCCCAGCATTTT. Amino acids: CAWSVDRNQPQHF.

The chain combines TRBV25-1 with TRBJ2-2; 10 nucleotides agree with TRBD2. Unmatched junction bases numbered 13, after V lost 7 bases and J lost 5 bases. Germline V gene lookup returns CDR1 MGHDK and CDR2 SYGVNS. The CDR3 loop spans 17 amino acids. The CDR3, as DNA: TGTGCCAGCACCGGCCCTAGCGGGGGAATCGGGACCGGGGAGCTGTTTTTT. Translated: CASTGPSGGIGTGELFF.

The rearrangement uses TRBV15 and TRBJ2-1; 10 nucleotides line up with TRBD1. J gave up 9 bases and V 0 bases, and 5 bases lay outside the gene matches. The CDR3 runs to 15 residues. From germline, CDR1 is LNHNV and CDR2 YYDKDF (reference sequence). CDR3 sequence reads: CATSREGTGVGEQFF. CDR3 sequence (DNA): TGTGCCACCAGCAGAGAGGGGACAGGGGTGGGTGAGCAGTTCTTC.

The J gene is TRBJ1-4, the V gene TRBV25-1; D is possibly TRBD1 (5 bases). Trimming removed 8 bases at V and 0 bases at J, with 13 bases between. Per the germline V gene, CDR1 is MGHDK and CDR2 is SYGVNS. This CDR3 spans 15 amino acids. The CDR3 loop reads CASQRQGATNEKLFF. The DNA of the CDR3 is TGTGCCAGCCAGAGGCAGGGAGCAACTAATGAAAAACTGTTTTTT.

This clone was detected once. CDR3 nucleotide sequence: TGTGCCAGCAGTGAATTCAAGGCCGGGAACACTGAAGCTTTCTTT. It yields the protein CASSEFKAGNTEAFF. V usage is TRBV25-1 and J usage is TRBJ1-1; D is ambiguous. V lost 1 base and J lost 1, with 10 bases in between. Germline loops: CDR1 MGHDK, CDR2 SYGVNS. This CDR3 is 15 amino acids long.

The chain uses TRBV27 and TRBJ1-5; weak D call: TRBD1 (5 bases). Germline CDR1 is MNHEY and CDR2 is SMNVEV (reference sequence). Trimming took 2 bases from V and 2 from J, leaving 10 bases between them. The CDR3 sequence is 15 residues long. The CDR3: CASSLGGTGNQPQHF. The CDR3 DNA follows: TGTGCCAGCAGTTTAGGGGGGACGGGCAATCAGCCCCAGCATTTT.

This clone was detected only a few times. This chain joins TRBV7-2 and TRBJ2-5; D call uncertain. Germline CDR1 is SGHTA and CDR2 is FQGNSA. There are 13 residues in the CDR3. With 2 bases removed from V and 5 bases from J, the gap between germline ends came to 9 bases. The CDR3 DNA is TGTGCCAGCAGCTTAAGGAACTGGGAGACCCAGTACTTC. Its translation: CASSLRNWETQYF.

The chain carries TRBV30 and TRBJ1-4; a weak D match, TRBD1 (5 bases). CDR1 is GTSNPN and CDR2 is SVGIG in the germline V gene (reference sequence). The CDR3 consists of 16 residues. Between the trimmed V and J ends, which lost 2 bases and 8 bases, there was a span of 21 bases. The CDR3 sequence: CAWSPAPGTRGEKLFF. The CDR3, as DNA: TGTGCCTGGAGTCCAGCCCCCGGGACCCGGGGCGAAAAACTGTTTTTT.

This clone was seen a few times. The chain employs TRBV27 and TRBJ1-2, with D possibly being TRBD1 (6 bases). Germline CDR1 is MNHEY and CDR2 is SMNVEV (reference sequence). The CDR3 extends over 13 amino acids. Trimming removed 6 bases at V and 7 bases at J, with 15 bases between. CDR3 in DNA: TGTGCCAGCAGGAATGCGGGGGCTAGTGGCTACACCTTC. Its protein product is CASRNAGASGYTF.

The V call is TRBV6-5, the J call TRBJ2-5; D not certain. The germline V gene encodes CDR1 MNHEY and CDR2 SVGAGI. This CDR3 contains 10 residues. With 6 bases removed from V and 5 bases from J, the gap between germline ends came to 4 bases. CDR3 protein: CASRWETQYF. CDR3 nucleotides: TGTGCCAGCAGGTGGGAGACCCAGTACTTC.

V and J are TRBV4-3 and TRBJ2-1; D gene unclear. The CDR3 is made up of 15 amino acids. Trimming cost V 6 bases and J 1 base, with 13 bases left between them. Germline CDR1 reads LGHNA; CDR2 reads YSLEER. CDR3 nucleotide sequence: TGCGCCAGCAGTCTGCAGAAGTGGTCCTACAATGAGCAGTTCTTC. Its translation is CASSLQKWSYNEQFF.

The V and J genes are TRBV7-2 and TRBJ2-5; D uncertain. CDR3 length: 12 amino acids. The ends were cut back, 2 bases at V and 6 bases at J, with 7 bases in the middle. Germline loops: CDR1 SGHTA, CDR2 FQGNSA. This CDR3 is CASSLLRQTQYF. In DNA form, the CDR3 reads TGTGCCAGCAGCTTATTAAGGCAGACCCAGTACTTC.

V gene TRBV7-8 combines with J gene TRBJ2-7; maybe TRBD2 (5 bases). Trimming removed 2 bases at V and 0 bases at J, with 14 bases between. The CDR3 runs to 16 residues. The germline V gene has CDR1 SGHVS and CDR2 FQNEAQ. The CDR3 bases are TGTGCCAGCAGCTTATGGGAGCGACCCAGCTCCTACGAGCAGTACTTC. It translates to CASSLWERPSSYEQYF.

The count of this clone is one. V usage is TRBV2 and J usage is TRBJ1-1; no definite D call. V lost 4 bases and J lost 5, with 11 bases in between. This CDR3 is built from 13 residues. Germline V CDR1 and CDR2: SNHLY, FYNNEI. The CDR3 region is CASSGPRATEAFF. The DNA for the CDR3 is TGTGCCAGCAGTGGTCCCCGGGCGACTGAAGCTTTCTTT.

This clone has a handful of counts. The V call is TRBV10-3, the J call TRBJ2-5; D unresolved. The V end was cut by 2 bases, the J end by 5 bases, with 3 bases between. The CDR3 length is 11 residues. Germline-derived CDR1 and CDR2 are ENHRY and SYGVKD. The DNA of the CDR3 is TGTGCCATCAGTGAGGGGGAGACCCAGTACTTC. This translates into CAISEGETQYF.

This clone has a single count. This chain joins TRBV5-1 and TRBJ1-1; 10 positions agree with TRBD1. The CDR3 covers 15 residues. The germline V gene has CDR1 SGHRS and CDR2 YFSETQ. The V segment lost 4 bases and the J segment 5 bases; nucleotides outside the gene matches: 8. DNA for the CDR3: TGCGCCAGCAGCGATCCGGGACAGGGGCTTACTGAAGCTTTCTTT. Its protein product is CASSDPGQGLTEAFF.

This clone was counted only a few times. This chain connects TRBV29-1 to TRBJ2-7; TRBD1 matches at 7 bases. This CDR3 has 14 residues. Germline-derived CDR1 and CDR2 are SQVTM and ANQGSEA. V lost 5 bases, J lost 2 bases, and 9 bases stayed unmatched. The CDR3 region is CSVRGGKNPYEQYF. CDR3 nucleotides: TGCAGCGTTCGAGGGGGCAAAAACCCCTACGAGCAGTACTTC.

The rearrangement links TRBV29-1 to TRBJ1-6; possibly TRBD1 for D (5 bases). Germline V gives CDR1 SQVTM, CDR2 ANQGSEA. The CDR3 has 13 amino acids. V shed 7 bases and J shed 8 bases, with 15 bases lying between them. The CDR3 DNA reads as TGCAGCGCCAAGACAGATGGAGATTCACCCCTCCACTTT. It yields the protein CSAKTDGDSPLHF.

The chain has TRBV28 and TRBJ2-1; no reliable D call. The germline V gene has CDR1 MDHEN and CDR2 SYDVKM. The V end lost 4 bases, the J end lost 2 bases, and 0 bases lay between the germline ends. CDR3 size: 11 residues. CDR3 in DNA: TGTGCCAGCAGTTCCTACAATGAGCAGTTCTTC. Amino acid sequence: CASSSYNEQFF. The full variable domain, its missing parts supplied by reference TRBV28 and TRBJ2-1, is DVKVTQSSRYLVKRTGEKVFLECVQDMDHENMFWYRQDPGLGLRLIYFSYDVKMKEKGDIPEGYSVSREKKERFSLILESASTNQTSMYLCASSSYNEQFFGPGTRLTVL.

About this clone itself: This sample includes further DNA sequences coding for the same CDR3. J is TRBJ1-1 and V is TRBV29-1, with TRBD1 identical over 7 bases. Germline lookup yields CDR1 SQVTM and CDR2 ANQGSEA. V shed 6 bases, J shed 0 bases, and the junction held 1 base outside the gene matches. CDR3 length equals 12 residues. The DNA for the CDR3 is TGCAGCGTCAGGGGGATGAACACTGAAGCTTTCTTT. As protein: CSVRGMNTEAFF.

J is TRBJ2-3 and V is TRBV11-2; D not resolved. Germline CDR1 and CDR2: SGHAT and FQNNGV. The CDR3 consists of 12 residues. The germline V and J ends were trimmed by 2 bases and 6 bases, with 6 bases remaining between them. The CDR3 sequence is CASSLPGDTQYF. The CDR3 nucleotides are TGTGCCAGCAGCTTACCCGGGGATACGCAGTATTTT.

This clone was counted many times. The chain uses TRBV7-2 and TRBJ2-4; no firm D call. CDR1 SGHTA and CDR2 FQGNSA come from the germline V gene. This CDR3 has 13 residues. The V gene lost 2 bases and the J gene lost 7 bases, with 9 bases spanning the gap. CDR3 in DNA: TGTGCCAGCAGCTTAACAGTTATGAACATTCAGTACTTC. Its translation is CASSLTVMNIQYF.

V is TRBV6-1 and J is TRBJ1-1; 7 positions agree with TRBD1. The CDR3 runs 14 residues. CDR1 is MNHNS and CDR2 is SASEGT in the germline V gene. V was pared by 7 bases and J by 4 bases, with 9 bases of the junction left unmatched. The chain's CDR3 is CASNTQGGSTEAFF. CDR3 coding DNA: TGTGCCAGCAATACTCAGGGGGGGAGCACTGAAGCTTTCTTT.

The V call is TRBV2, the J call TRBJ2-1; 9 bases line up with TRBD1. The CDR3 runs to 15 residues. Germline-derived CDR1 and CDR2 are SNHLY and FYNNEI. V shed 4 bases, J shed 3 bases, and the junction held 4 bases outside the gene matches. CDR3 coding DNA: TGTGCCAGCAGTGGGGGACAGGGTCTCTACAATGAGCAGTTCTTC. Its protein product is CASSGGQGLYNEQFF.

This chain uses TRBV5-6 with TRBJ2-4, with a tentative D call TRBD1 (6 bases). The length of the CDR3 is 16 residues. Germline assignment: CDR1 SGHDT and CDR2 YYEEEE. Trimming removed 0 bases from V and 0 bases from J, with 10 bases in between. CDR3 region: CASSLGRGLAKNIQYF. DNA of the CDR3: TGTGCCAGCAGCTTGGGTAGGGGGTTAGCCAAAAACATTCAGTACTTC. The full variable domain, its missing parts supplied by reference TRBV5-6 and TRBJ2-4, is DAGVTQSPTHLIKTRGQQVTLRCSPKSGHDTVSWYQQALGQGPQFIFQYYEEEERQRGNFPDRFSGHQFPNYSSELNVNALLLGDSALYLCASSLGRGLAKNIQYFGAGTRLSVL.

In the case of this clone: Other DNA sequences in this sample translate to the same CDR3. The V gene is TRBV30, the J gene TRBJ1-5; D unclear. CDR3 length: 14 amino acids. V lost 0 bases, J lost 4 bases, and 10 bases lay in between. Germline CDR1 is GTSNPN and CDR2 is SVGIG (reference sequence). Here the CDR3 reads CAWSVTGFNQPQHF. The DNA for the CDR3 is TGTGCCTGGAGTGTAACCGGATTTAATCAGCCCCAGCATTTT.

V is TRBV9 and J is TRBJ2-1; TRBD2 agrees at 7 bases. The CDR3 length is 16 residues. Germline values: CDR1 SGDLS, CDR2 YYNGEE. Trimming cost V 1 base and J 4 bases; bases outside gene matches: 8. CDR3 bases: TGTGCCAGCAGCGTACTCCGGGCGGGGGATTACAATGAGCAGTTCTTC. This sequence encodes CASSVLRAGDYNEQFF.